The rows below give T cell receptor beta chains drawn from one sample of a study of cytomegalovirus exposure and HLA in healthy donors. Some clones are missing from TCRdb's copy, which holds only in-frame ones; the method was immunoSEQ multiplex PCR. The sample shows 120,000 to 150,000 clones, 85% to 90% of them seen only once. Sequencing was performed on PBMCs. All receptors come from a woman between 18 and 29 years old in good health and CMV-seropositive. The CDR3 runs from the conserved cysteine through the conserved F or W. A D gene is named only where the DNA matches it firmly. Not every row has a clone size; where given, it reads once, few, many or a size class.

D gene	V gene	J gene	clone size	CDR3 DNA	CDR3 protein
-	TRBV27	TRBJ2-7	-	TGTGCCAGCAGCATATACCTCCGAGGGGGCGAGCAGTACTTC	CASSIYLRGGEQYF
-	TRBV7-2	TRBJ1-2	-	TGTGCCAGCAGCCCAAAGGACTTCTATGGCTACACCTTC	CASSPKDFYGYTF
TRBD1	TRBV29-1	TRBJ2-7	few	TGCAGCGTTGGCACAGGGGGTCCCCGGGAGCAGTACTTC	CSVGTGGPREQYF
-	TRBV6-1	TRBJ1-6	-	TGTGCCAGCAGTGTCTCAGGGGTATATAATTCACCCCTCCACTTT	CASSVSGVYNSPLHF
-	TRBV19	TRBJ1-2	once	TGTGCCAGTAGTCTTTATAACTATGGCTACACCTTC	CASSLYNYGYTF
-	TRBV6-1	TRBJ1-2	-	TGTGCCAGCAGTGTCCCCCGACAGCTTTATGGCTACACCTTC	CASSVPRQLYGYTF
-	TRBV28	TRBJ1-2	-	TGTGCCAGCAGTTTATCTACTTCTAGTTCCGGGACACCTGCTAACTATGGCTACACCTTC	CASSLSTSSSGTPANYGYTF
TRBD1	TRBV19	TRBJ1-6	-	TGTGCCAGTAGTATAGTGAGAGACAGGGGGCGGAATTCACCCCTCCACTTT	CASSIVRDRGRNSPLHF
-	TRBV2	TRBJ2-1	-	TGTGCCAGCTCGGGACATATGTACAATGAGCAGTTCTTC	CASSGHMYNEQFF
-	TRBV2	TRBJ2-7	-	TGTGCCAGCACCCTTACTAGGACAGCGATCTACGAGCAGTACTTC	CASTLTRTAIYEQYF
TRBD2	TRBV4-3	TRBJ2-2	-	TGCGCCAGCAGCCAGGAGGGACTAGCGGGGGCTACGAACACCGGGGAGCTGTTTTTT	CASSQEGLAGATNTGELFF
-	TRBV15	TRBJ1-5	-	TGTGCCACCAGCAGGAACACAGACAATCAGCCCCAGCATTTT	CATSRNTDNQPQHF
-	TRBV11-2	TRBJ2-2	-	TGTGCCAGCAGCTTAGATCGGGCGGGGGCTTCCGGGGAGCTGTTTTTT	CASSLDRAGASGELFF
-	TRBV9	TRBJ1-3	-	TGTGCCAGCAGCGTAGATCAGGGCTCTGGAAACACCATATATTTT	CASSVDQGSGNTIYF
-	TRBV5-6	TRBJ2-7	-	TGTGCCAGCAGCTTGGTCGTTGGGGGTTTAGCGGAGAACTACGAGCAGTACTTC	CASSLVVGGLAENYEQYF
TRBD1	TRBV11-2	TRBJ2-7	-	TGTGCCAGCAGACCATCCGGGACAGGATTTTACGAGCAGTACTTC	CASRPSGTGFYEQYF
TRBD2	TRBV13	TRBJ2-7	once	TGTGCCAGCAGCTCCCCAGGGACTAGCGGGAGATGGGGCTACGAGCAGTACTTC	CASSSPGTSGRWGYEQYF
TRBD1	TRBV27	TRBJ2-7	-	TGTGCCAGCAGGGGGACAGGACTCTACGAGCAGTACTTC	CASRGTGLYEQYF
-	TRBV6-5	TRBJ2-2	once	TGTGCCAGCAGCGATTGGGGGGACACCGGGGAGCTGTTTTTT	CASSDWGDTGELFF
-	TRBV18	TRBJ2-5	-	TGTGCCAGCTCACCACCCTTCGAGACCCAGTACTTC	CASSPPFETQYF
-	TRBV28	TRBJ2-2	-	TGTGCCACCAGGAGGGGGGGGATGGTCAAATCGAACACCGGGGAGCTGTTTTTT	CATRRGGMVKSNTGELFF
TRBD1	TRBV5-1	TRBJ1-2	-	TGCGCCAGCAGCACGGACAGGGGGCGAGGTGGCTACACCTTC	CASSTDRGRGGYTF
-	TRBV7-7	TRBJ2-5	-	TGTGCTAGCAGCCTAGAGACAGGTGCGGAGACCCAGTACTTC	CASSLETGAETQYF
TRBD1	TRBV18	TRBJ2-1	-	TGTGCCAGCTCACGGGACAGGGCTAGCTCCTACAATGAGCAGTTCTTC	CASSRDRASSYNEQFF
TRBD1	TRBV2	TRBJ1-3	once	TGTGCCACGCCGGACAGGCGAAACACCATATATTTT	CATPDRRNTIYF
-	TRBV6-6	TRBJ2-1	-	TGTGCCAGCAGTGGACTCTTCAATGAGCAGTTCTTC	CASSGLFNEQFF
TRBD1	TRBV7-8	TRBJ2-3	once	TGTGCCAGCAGCCAAAACAGGGGAGTCGGTACTAGCACAGATACGCAGTATTTT	CASSQNRGVGTSTDTQYF
TRBD1	TRBV9	TRBJ1-3	-	TGTGCCAGCAGCGTTGGAGTGACAGGGGAAGGAAACACCATATATTTT	CASSVGVTGEGNTIYF
-	TRBV5-1	TRBJ1-4	-	TGCGCCAGCAGCTTGTCCCTCACAGGGAGAAATAATGAAAAACTGTTTTTT	CASSLSLTGRNNEKLFF